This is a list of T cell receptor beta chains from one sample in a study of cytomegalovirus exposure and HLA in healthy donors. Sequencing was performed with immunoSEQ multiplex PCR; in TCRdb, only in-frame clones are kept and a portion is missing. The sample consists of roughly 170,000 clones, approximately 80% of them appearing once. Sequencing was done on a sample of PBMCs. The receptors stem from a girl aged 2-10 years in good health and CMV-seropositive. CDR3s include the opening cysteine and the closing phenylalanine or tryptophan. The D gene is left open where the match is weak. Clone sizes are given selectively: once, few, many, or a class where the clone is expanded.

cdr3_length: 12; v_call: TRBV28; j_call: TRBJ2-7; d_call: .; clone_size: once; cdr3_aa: CASSGSAHEQYF; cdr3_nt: TGTGCCAGCAGCGGGAGCGCCCACGAGCAGTACTTC
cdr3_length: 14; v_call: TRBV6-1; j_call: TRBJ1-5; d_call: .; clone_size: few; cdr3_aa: CASSVSQGVQPQHF; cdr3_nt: TGTGCCAGCAGTGTGTCACAGGGAGTTCAGCCCCAGCATTTT
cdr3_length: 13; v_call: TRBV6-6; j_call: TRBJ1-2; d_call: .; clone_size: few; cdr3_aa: CASRGVLGYGYTF; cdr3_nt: TGTGCCAGCAGGGGAGTACTAGGCTATGGCTACACCTTC
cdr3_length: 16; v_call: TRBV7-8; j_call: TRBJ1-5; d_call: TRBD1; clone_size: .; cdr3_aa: CASSVSGQAFNQPQHF; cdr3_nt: TGTGCCAGCAGCGTCTCGGGACAGGCGTTCAATCAGCCCCAGCATTTT
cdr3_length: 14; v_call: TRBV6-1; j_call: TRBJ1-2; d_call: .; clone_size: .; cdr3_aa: CASSEAGPNYGYTF; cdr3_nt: TGTGCCAGCAGTGAAGCGGGCCCTAACTATGGCTACACCTTC
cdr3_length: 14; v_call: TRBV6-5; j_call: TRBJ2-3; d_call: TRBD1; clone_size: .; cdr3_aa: CASSRGQGADTQYF; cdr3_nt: TGTGCCAGCAGTCGGGGACAGGGGGCGGATACGCAGTATTTT
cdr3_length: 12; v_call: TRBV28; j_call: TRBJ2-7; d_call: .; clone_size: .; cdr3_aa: CASSLPTSGQYF; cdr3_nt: TGTGCCAGCAGTTTACCGACCTCGGGGCAGTACTTC
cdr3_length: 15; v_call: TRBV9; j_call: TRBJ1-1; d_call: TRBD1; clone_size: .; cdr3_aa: CASSPRQGVNTEAFF; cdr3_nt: TGTGCCAGCAGCCCTCGTCAGGGGGTGAACACTGAAGCTTTCTTT
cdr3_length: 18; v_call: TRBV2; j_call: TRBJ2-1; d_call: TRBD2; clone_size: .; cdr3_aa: CASSEYSGTSDSYNEQFF; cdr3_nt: TGTGCCAGCAGTGAATACTCCGGGACTAGCGACTCCTACAATGAGCAGTTCTTC
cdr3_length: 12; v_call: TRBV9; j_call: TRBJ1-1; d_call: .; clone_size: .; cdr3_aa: CASSTQTGEAFF; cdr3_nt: TGTGCCAGCAGCACCCAGACAGGAGAAGCTTTCTTT
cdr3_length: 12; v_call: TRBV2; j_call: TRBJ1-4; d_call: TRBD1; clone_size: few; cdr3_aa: CASSSHRGRGFF; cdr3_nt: TGTGCCAGCAGTTCCCACAGGGGCCGGGGGTTTTTT
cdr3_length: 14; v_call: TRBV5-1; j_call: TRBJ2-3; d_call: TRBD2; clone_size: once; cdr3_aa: CASRTSGSTDTQYF; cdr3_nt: TGCGCCAGCAGAACTAGCGGGTCGACAGATACGCAGTATTTT
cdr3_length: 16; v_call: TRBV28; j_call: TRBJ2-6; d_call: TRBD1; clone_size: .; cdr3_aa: CASIGTGTSGANVLTF; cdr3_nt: TGTGCCAGCATAGGGACAGGCACTTCTGGGGCCAACGTCCTGACTTTC
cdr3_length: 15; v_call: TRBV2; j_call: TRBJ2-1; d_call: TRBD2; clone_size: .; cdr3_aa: CASRASGGSYNEQFF; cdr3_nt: TGTGCCAGCAGAGCTAGCGGGGGCTCATACAATGAGCAGTTCTTC
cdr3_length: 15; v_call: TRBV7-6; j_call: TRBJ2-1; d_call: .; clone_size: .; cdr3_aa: CASSLGGGGVGEQFF; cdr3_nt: TGTGCCAGCAGCTTAGGTGGTGGCGGAGTCGGTGAGCAGTTCTTC
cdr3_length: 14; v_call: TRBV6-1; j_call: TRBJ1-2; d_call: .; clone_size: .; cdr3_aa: CASSEMRRAQGYTF; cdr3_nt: TGTGCCAGCAGTGAAATGCGCAGGGCTCAGGGCTACACCTTC
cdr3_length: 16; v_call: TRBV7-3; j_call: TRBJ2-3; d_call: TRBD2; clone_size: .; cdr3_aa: CASSRYSGGSTDTQYF; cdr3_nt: TGTGCCAGCAGTCGCTATAGCGGGGGAAGCACAGATACGCAGTATTTT
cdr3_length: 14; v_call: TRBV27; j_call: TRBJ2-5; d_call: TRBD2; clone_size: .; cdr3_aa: CASSLAGAGETQYF; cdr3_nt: TGTGCCAGCAGTCTGGCGGGAGCAGGGGAGACCCAGTACTTC